This T cell receptor (beta chain) was sequenced during a study of T-cell memory formation after mild COVID-19. This clonotype is a singleton in its sample. TCRdb redid the calling of the 5' RACE reads with MiXCR, one entry per CDR3 protein. The sample has 150,000 to 200,000 distinct CDR3 sequences, 31% seen once. The CDR3 spans 13 residues. Trimming shortened V by 0 bases and J by 8 bases, and 8 bases separated the two germline ends. CDR1 is LGHNA and CDR2 is YNFKEQ in the germline V gene. The specimen was PBMCs or a T cell subset sorted from them (not recorded which). The chain employs TRBV4-2 and TRBJ1-5; D gene unclear. This sequence originates from an adult woman who had mild COVID-19 (a few samples of this study predate the infection). Cell type and time point are not known. This CDR3 reads CASSQDGSEPQHF. CDR3 nucleotide sequence: TGTGCCAGCAGCCAAGATGGGAGTGAGCCCCAGCATTTT.